Presented here are 13 T cell receptor beta chains from one specimen sequenced in a study of T cell responses to AZD1222 COVID-19 vaccine. This table comes from immunoSEQ multiplex PCR, and its TCRdb copy is limited to in-frame clones, with some not included. The profile shows about 94,000 clones, 85% of them singletons. The source material was peripheral blood, sampled 28 days after the second AZD1222 dose. These TCRs come from an adult who received the AZD1222 COVID-19 vaccine.

In DNA, the CDR3 is TGTGCCAGCAGTTACGGCTCGTCGGGGGAAAAACTGTTTTTT. Protein product: CASSYGSSGEKLFF. The genes are TRBV6-2 or TRBV6-3 and TRBJ1-4; D is undetermined. CDR1 MNHEY and CDR2 SVGEGT come from the germline V gene. This CDR3 comprises 14 residues. Deletions cut 2 bases from V and 8 bases from J, with 12 bases between.

The chain is built from TRBV6-5 and TRBJ2-7; TRBD2 agrees at 7 bases. With V trimmed by 8 bases and J by 8 bases, 15 bases remained unmatched. The CDR3 has 14 residues. Per germline, CDR1 MNHEY and CDR2 SVGAGI. The CDR3 DNA follows: TGTGCCAGCGCCACGGGGGGTGGAAACCCCAAGCAGTACTTC. This sequence encodes CASATGGGNPKQYF.

The rearrangement joins TRBV28 to TRBJ2-7; 14 positions agree with TRBD2. This CDR3 is built from 17 residues. Per germline, CDR1 MDHEN and CDR2 SYDVKM. V lost 3 bases and J lost 1; bases outside the gene matches: 5. The CDR3 DNA reads as TGTGCCAGCAGTTTTGATGGACTAGCGGGAGGATCCTACGAGCAGTACTTC. Residues: CASSFDGLAGGSYEQYF.

The chain has TRBV6-5 and TRBJ1-3, with 8 bases matching TRBD1. V lost 2 bases, J lost 4 bases, and 4 bases stayed unmatched. The CDR3 has 15 amino acids. Germline values: CDR1 MNHEY, CDR2 SVGAGI. The CDR3 DNA is TGTGCCAGCAGTTACCCGACAGGGGTGGGAAACACCATATATTTT. This translates into CASSYPTGVGNTIYF.

CDR3 DNA: TGTGCCAGCAGCTTACTTCCAGGGGCTGGGAATTCACCCCTCCACTTT. This translates into CASSLLPGAGNSPLHF. V and J are TRBV7-9 and TRBJ1-6; weak D call: TRBD1 (6 bases). Germline CDR1 SEHNR, CDR2 FQNEAQ (reference sequence). V lost 2 bases to trimming and J lost 7 bases, with 15 bases between them. This CDR3 is 16 amino acids long.

The chain combines TRBV3-1 (or the pseudogene TRBV3-2) with TRBJ2-2; possibly TRBD1 for D (5 bases). The germline V gene has CDR1 LGHDT and CDR2 YNNKEL (reference sequence). The CDR3 contains 13 residues. Trimming cost V 4 bases and J 4 bases, with 7 bases left between them. CDR3 in DNA: TGTGCCAGCAGCCTTAGGGGCACCGGGGAGCTGTTTTTT. Translating it yields CASSLRGTGELFF.

The chain combines TRBV6-5 with TRBJ1-2; D is undetermined. The germline gives CDR1 MNHEY, CDR2 SVGAGI. With 2 bases removed from V and 1 base from J, the gap between germline ends came to 2 bases. This CDR3 is built from 12 residues. CDR3 protein: CASSYSNYGYTF. The DNA for the CDR3 is TGTGCCAGCAGTTACAGTAACTATGGCTACACCTTC.

This clone was seen more than once but under ten times. The chain couples TRBV7-9 to TRBJ2-7; no definite D call. The V end was cut by 1 base, the J end by 5 bases, with 12 bases between. CDR3 length: 14 residues. Germline V gene lookup returns CDR1 SEHNR and CDR2 FQNEAQ (reference sequence). The CDR3 sequence: CASSLVEVVNEQYF. As DNA, the CDR3 is TGTGCCAGCAGCTTAGTTGAGGTTGTGAACGAGCAGTACTTC. Combining the CDR3 with reference TRBV7-9 and TRBJ2-7 gives the whole variable domain DTGVSQNPRHKITKRGQNVTFRCDPISEHNRLYWYRQTLGQGPEFLTYFQNEAQLEKSRLLSDRFSAERPKGSFSTLEIQRTEQGDSAMYLCASSLVEVVNEQYFGPGTRLTVT.

This chain uses TRBV14 with TRBJ1-6, with D unresolved. Trimming stripped 5 bases from V and 6 bases from J, with 11 bases between. CDR3 length equals 14 residues. The germline CDR1 and CDR2 sequences are SGHDN and FVKESK. The CDR3: CASSNRVLNSPLHF. The CDR3 nucleotides read TGTGCCAGCAGCAACCGGGTCCTTAATTCACCCCTCCACTTT. Full variable domain (remainder filled in from reference TRBV14 and TRBJ1-6): EAGVTQFPSHSVIEKGQTVTLRCDPISGHDNLYWYRRVMGKEIKFLLHFVKESKQDESGMPNNRFLAERTGGTYSTLKVQPAELEDSGVYFCASSNRVLNSPLHFGNGTRLTVT.

V is TRBV7-9 and J is TRBJ1-2; TRBD1 might be the D (5 bases). Germline loops: CDR1 SEHNR, CDR2 FQNEAQ (reference sequence). V was pared by 3 bases and J by 3 bases, with 8 bases between. This CDR3 contains 13 residues. The CDR3 DNA reads as TGTGCCAGCAGCTTGGGGACTGACTATGGCTACACCTTC. Translated: CASSLGTDYGYTF.

This chain joins TRBV28 and TRBJ2-7, with 8 positions matching TRBD2. CDR1 is MDHEN, CDR2 SYDVKM, per germline. The J segment lost 1 base and the V segment lost 4 bases, leaving 9 bases of the junction unmatched. The CDR3 runs 16 residues. CDR3 loop: CASSWGSASGSYEQYF. For the CDR3, the DNA is TGTGCCAGCAGTTGGGGGAGTGCTAGCGGGTCCTACGAGCAGTACTTC.

This clone appeared a single time. V and J are TRBV14 and TRBJ2-7; 9 bases map to TRBD1. Germline-derived CDR1 and CDR2 are SGHDN and FVKESK. The V and J ends lost 0 bases and 1 base, in that order; junction bases with no gene match: 7. The CDR3 spans 17 residues. CDR3 in DNA: TGTGCCAGCAGCCAAGATGGGGGACAGGGAAGATCCTACGAGCAGTACTTC. This translates into CASSQDGGQGRSYEQYF.

In nucleotides, the CDR3 is TGTGCCAGCAGTCCCCCCACATCGGGAGGGCTACCCTACGAGCAGTACTTC. It encodes CASSPPTSGGLPYEQYF. V usage is TRBV28 and J usage is TRBJ2-7; 8 nucleotides line up with TRBD2. The CDR3 covers 17 residues. The V gene's germline CDR1 is MDHEN and CDR2 SYDVKM. V shed 5 bases, J shed 2 bases, and the junction held 14 bases outside the gene matches.